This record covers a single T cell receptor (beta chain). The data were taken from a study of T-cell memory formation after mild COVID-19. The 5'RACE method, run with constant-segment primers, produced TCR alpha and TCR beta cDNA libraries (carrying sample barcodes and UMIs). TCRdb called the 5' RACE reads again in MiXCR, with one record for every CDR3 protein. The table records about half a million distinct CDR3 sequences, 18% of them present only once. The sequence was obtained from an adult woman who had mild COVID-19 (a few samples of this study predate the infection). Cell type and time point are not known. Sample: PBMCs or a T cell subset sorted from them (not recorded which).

The CDR3 region has the DNA TGTGCCACCAGTCCCAGGGACGCGAACACTGAAGCTTTCTTT. This translates into CATSPRDANTEAFF. V gene TRBV24-1 combines with J gene TRBJ1-1; a possible D gene is TRBD1 (5 bases). This CDR3 spans 14 amino acids. Germline CDR1 KGHDR, CDR2 SFDVKD. Trimming took off 6 bases at V and 1 base at J, with 11 bases between the two ends.